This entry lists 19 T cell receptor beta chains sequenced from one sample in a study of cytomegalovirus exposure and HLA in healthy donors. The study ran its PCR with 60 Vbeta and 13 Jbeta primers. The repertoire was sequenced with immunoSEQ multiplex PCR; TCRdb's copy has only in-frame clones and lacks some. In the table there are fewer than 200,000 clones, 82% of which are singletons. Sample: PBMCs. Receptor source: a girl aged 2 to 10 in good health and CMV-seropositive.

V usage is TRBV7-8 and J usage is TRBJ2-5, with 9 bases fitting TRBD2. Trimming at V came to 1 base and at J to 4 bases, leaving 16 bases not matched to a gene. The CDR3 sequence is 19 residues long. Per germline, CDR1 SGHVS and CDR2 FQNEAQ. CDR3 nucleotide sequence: TGTGCCAGCAGCTTAGGGGGGAGGGGCTTAGCGGGAGTTTTAGAGACCCAGTACTTC. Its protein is CASSLGGRGLAGVLETQYF.

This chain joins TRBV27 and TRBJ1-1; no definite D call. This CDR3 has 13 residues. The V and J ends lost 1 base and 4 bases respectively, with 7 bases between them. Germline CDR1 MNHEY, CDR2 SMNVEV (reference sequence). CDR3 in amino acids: CASSLFRGTEAFF. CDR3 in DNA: TGTGCCAGCAGTTTATTTCGGGGCACTGAAGCTTTCTTT.

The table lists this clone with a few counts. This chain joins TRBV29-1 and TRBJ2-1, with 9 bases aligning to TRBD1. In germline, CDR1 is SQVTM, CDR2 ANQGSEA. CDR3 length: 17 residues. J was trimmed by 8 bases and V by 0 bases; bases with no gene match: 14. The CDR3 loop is CSVEDRGRDRVGDEQFF. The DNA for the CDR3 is TGCAGCGTTGAAGATCGGGGCCGGGACAGGGTTGGTGATGAGCAGTTCTTC.

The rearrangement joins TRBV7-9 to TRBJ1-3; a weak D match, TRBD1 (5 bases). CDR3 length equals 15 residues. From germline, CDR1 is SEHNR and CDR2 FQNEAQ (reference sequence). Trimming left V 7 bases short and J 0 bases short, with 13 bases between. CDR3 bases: TGTGCCAGCAAACCAGGGCGCATCTCTGGAAACACCATATATTTT. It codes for CASKPGRISGNTIYF. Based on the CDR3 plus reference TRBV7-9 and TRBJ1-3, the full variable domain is DTGVSQNPRHKITKRGQNVTFRCDPISEHNRLYWYRQTLGQGPEFLTYFQNEAQLEKSRLLSDRFSAERPKGSFSTLEIQRTEQGDSAMYLCASKPGRISGNTIYFGEGSWLTVV.

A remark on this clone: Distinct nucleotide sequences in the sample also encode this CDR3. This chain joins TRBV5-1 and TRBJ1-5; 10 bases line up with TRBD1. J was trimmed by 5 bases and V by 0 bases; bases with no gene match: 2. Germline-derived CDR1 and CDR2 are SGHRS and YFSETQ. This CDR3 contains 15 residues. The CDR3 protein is CASSLAGTGDQPQHF. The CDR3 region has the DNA TGCGCCAGCAGCTTGGCAGGGACAGGGGATCAGCCCCAGCATTTT.

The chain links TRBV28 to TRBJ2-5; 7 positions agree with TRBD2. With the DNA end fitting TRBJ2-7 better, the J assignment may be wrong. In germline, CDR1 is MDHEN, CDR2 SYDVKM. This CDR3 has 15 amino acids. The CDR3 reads CASSPQAGSSYEQYF. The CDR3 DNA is TGTGCCAGCAGTCCTCAAGCGGGAAGCTCCTACGAGCAGTACTTC.

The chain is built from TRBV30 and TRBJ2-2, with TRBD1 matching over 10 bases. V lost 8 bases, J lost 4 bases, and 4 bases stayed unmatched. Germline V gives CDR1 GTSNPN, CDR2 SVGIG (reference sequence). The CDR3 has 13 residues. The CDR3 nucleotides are TGTGCCGGACAGGGGGGCCTCACCGGGGAGCTGTTTTTT. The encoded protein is CAGQGGLTGELFF.

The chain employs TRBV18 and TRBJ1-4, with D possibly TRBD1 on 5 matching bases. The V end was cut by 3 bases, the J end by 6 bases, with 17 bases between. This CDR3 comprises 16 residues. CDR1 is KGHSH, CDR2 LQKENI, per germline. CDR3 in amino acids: CASSPDSGRGDEKLFF. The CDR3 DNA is TGTGCCAGCTCACCCGATTCAGGGAGGGGCGATGAAAAACTGTTTTTT.

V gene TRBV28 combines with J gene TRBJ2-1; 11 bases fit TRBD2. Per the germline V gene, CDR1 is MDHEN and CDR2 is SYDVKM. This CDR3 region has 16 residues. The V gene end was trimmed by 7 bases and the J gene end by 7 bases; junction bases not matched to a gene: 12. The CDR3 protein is CASTFTSGSPLNEQFF. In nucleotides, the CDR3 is TGTGCCAGCACCTTTACTAGCGGGAGTCCCTTAAATGAGCAGTTCTTC. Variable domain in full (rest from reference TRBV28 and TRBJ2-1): DVKVTQSSRYLVKRTGEKVFLECVQDMDHENMFWYRQDPGLGLRLIYFSYDVKMKEKGDIPEGYSVSREKKERFSLILESASTNQTSMYLCASTFTSGSPLNEQFFGPGTRLTVL.

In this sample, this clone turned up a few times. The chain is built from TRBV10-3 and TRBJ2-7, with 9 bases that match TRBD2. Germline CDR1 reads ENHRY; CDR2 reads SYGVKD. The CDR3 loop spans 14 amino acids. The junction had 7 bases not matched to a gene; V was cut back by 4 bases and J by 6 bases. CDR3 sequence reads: CAISGVGGRAEQYF. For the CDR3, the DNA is TGTGCCATCAGTGGAGTGGGCGGGAGGGCCGAGCAGTACTTC.

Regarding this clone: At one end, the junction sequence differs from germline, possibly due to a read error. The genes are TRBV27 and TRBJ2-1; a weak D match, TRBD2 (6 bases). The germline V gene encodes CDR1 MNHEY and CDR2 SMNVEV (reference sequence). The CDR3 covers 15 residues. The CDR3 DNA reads TGTGTCAGCAGTCCGGGACTTGGGGCTTACAATGAGCAGTTCTTC. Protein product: CVSSPGLGAYNEQFF.

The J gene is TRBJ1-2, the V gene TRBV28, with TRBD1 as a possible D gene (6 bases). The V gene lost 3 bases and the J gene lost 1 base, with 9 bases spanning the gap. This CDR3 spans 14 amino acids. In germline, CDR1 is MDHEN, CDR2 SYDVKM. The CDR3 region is CASSLGGRNYGYTF. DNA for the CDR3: TGTGCCAGCAGTTTGGGGGGGCGTAACTATGGCTACACCTTC.

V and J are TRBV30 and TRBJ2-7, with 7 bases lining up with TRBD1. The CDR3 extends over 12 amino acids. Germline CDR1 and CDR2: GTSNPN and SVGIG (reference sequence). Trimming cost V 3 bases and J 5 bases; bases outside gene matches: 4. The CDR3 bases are TGTGCCTGGAGCCAGGGGGACGACGAGCAGTACTTC. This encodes CAWSQGDDEQYF.

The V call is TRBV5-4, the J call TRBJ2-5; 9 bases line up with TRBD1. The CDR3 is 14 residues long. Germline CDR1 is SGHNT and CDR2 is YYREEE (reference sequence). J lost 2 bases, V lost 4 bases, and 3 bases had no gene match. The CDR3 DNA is TGTGCCAGCAGCCTCGGGACAGGGCAAGAGACCCAGTACTTC. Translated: CASSLGTGQETQYF. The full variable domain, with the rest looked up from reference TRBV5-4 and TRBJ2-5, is ETGVTQSPTHLIKTRGQQVTLRCSSQSGHNTVSWYQQALGQGPQFIFQYYREEENGRGNFPPRFSGLQFPNYSSELNVNALELDDSALYLCASSLGTGQETQYFGPGTRLLVL.

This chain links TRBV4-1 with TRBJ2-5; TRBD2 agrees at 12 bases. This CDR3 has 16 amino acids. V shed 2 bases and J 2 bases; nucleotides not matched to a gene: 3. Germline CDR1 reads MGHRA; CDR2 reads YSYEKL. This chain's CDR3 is CASSQLLAGGQETQYF. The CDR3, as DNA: TGCGCCAGCAGCCAACTACTAGCGGGGGGTCAAGAGACCCAGTACTTC.

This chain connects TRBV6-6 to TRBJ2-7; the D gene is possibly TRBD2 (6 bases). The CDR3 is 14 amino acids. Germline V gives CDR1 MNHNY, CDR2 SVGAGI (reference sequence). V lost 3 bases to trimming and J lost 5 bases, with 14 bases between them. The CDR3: CASSYGGSENEQYF. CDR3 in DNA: TGTGCCAGCAGTTATGGGGGGAGTGAAAACGAGCAGTACTTC.

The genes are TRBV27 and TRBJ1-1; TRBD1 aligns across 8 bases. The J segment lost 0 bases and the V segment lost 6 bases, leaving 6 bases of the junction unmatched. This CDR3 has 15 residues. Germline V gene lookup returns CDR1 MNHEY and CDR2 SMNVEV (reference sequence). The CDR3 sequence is CASRELDRVNTEAFF. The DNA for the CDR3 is TGTGCCAGCAGGGAGCTGGACAGGGTGAACACTGAAGCTTTCTTT.

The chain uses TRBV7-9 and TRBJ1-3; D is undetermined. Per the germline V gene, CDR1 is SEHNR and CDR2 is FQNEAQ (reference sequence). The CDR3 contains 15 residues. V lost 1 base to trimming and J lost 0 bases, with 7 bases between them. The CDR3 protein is CASSLGTGSGNTIYF. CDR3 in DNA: TGTGCCAGCAGCTTAGGAACGGGCTCTGGAAACACCATATATTTT.

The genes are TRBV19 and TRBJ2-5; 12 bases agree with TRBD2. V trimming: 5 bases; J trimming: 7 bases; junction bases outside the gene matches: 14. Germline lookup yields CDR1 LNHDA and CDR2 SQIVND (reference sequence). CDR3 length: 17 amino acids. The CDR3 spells CASSSYPRLAGEVTQYF. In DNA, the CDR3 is TGTGCCAGTAGTTCGTACCCTAGACTAGCGGGAGAGGTGACCCAGTACTTC.